The 17 T cell receptor beta chains in this list originate from one sample, sequenced in a study of blood T cell repertoires in COVID-19. Assay used: immunoSEQ multiplex PCR; TCRdb lists only in-frame clones, some missing. Of 95,000 to 150,000 clones listed, 70% to 80% are singletons. The material sequenced was peripheral blood. These receptors came from a human donor in a cohort sampled during active COVID-19.

This rearrangement joins TRBV27 to TRBJ2-3, with D possibly being TRBD2 (6 bases). CDR1 and CDR2 from the germline V gene are MNHEY and SMNVEV (reference sequence). V was trimmed by 3 bases and J by 0 bases, leaving 13 bases between them. The CDR3 contains 16 residues. In nucleotides, the CDR3 is TGTGCCAGCAGTTTTGGGCGGGGACGTAGCACAGATACGCAGTATTTT. Residues: CASSFGRGRSTDTQYF.

CDR3 in amino acids: CASSAILREQYF. The CDR3 coding sequence is TGTGCCAGCAGCGCCATTTTGAGGGAGCAGTACTTC. The rearrangement joins TRBV7-3 to TRBJ2-7, with D unclear. The CDR3 covers 12 residues. Trimming removed 5 bases from V and 7 bases from J, with 12 bases in between. CDR1 is SGHTA, CDR2 FQGTGA, per germline.

Only one count was recorded for this clone. The rearrangement joins TRBV13 to TRBJ2-3; 12 nucleotides align to TRBD2. J lost 5 bases, V lost 6 bases, and 6 bases had no gene match. Germline-derived CDR1 and CDR2 are PRHDT and FYEKMQ (reference sequence). This CDR3 spans 15 amino acids. CDR3 nucleotides: TGTGCCAGCAGTCATCTAGCGGGGGGGATAGATACGCAGTATTTT. It translates to CASSHLAGGIDTQYF.

The V call is TRBV11-2, the J call TRBJ1-4; 10 nucleotides agree with TRBD1. This CDR3 region has 15 residues. Germline-derived CDR1 and CDR2 are SGHAT and FQNNGV. The junction had 6 bases not matched to a gene; V was cut back by 4 bases and J by 7 bases. The CDR3: CASSWGQGSGEKLFF. As DNA, the CDR3 is TGTGCCAGCAGCTGGGGACAGGGGTCTGGTGAAAAACTGTTTTTT. The full variable domain, its missing parts supplied by reference TRBV11-2 and TRBJ1-4, is EAGVAQSPRYKIIEKRQSVAFWCNPISGHATLYWYQQILGQGPKLLIQFQNNGVVDDSQLPKDRFSAERLKGVDSTLKIQPAKLEDSAVYLCASSWGQGSGEKLFFGSGTQLSVL.

The rearrangement links TRBV5-4 to TRBJ2-6; a weak D match, TRBD2 (5 bases). The CDR3 is 13 amino acids. CDR1 and CDR2 from the germline V gene are SGHNT and YYREEE (reference sequence). V was pared by 4 bases and J by 6 bases, with 8 bases between. The DNA for the CDR3 is TGTGCCAGCAGCCCGCGGGTGGCCAACGTCCTGACTTTC. Translating it yields CASSPRVANVLTF.

The V gene is TRBV7-3, the J gene TRBJ2-7, with 9 bases that match TRBD2. The CDR3 runs to 15 residues. The germline CDR1 and CDR2 sequences are SGHTA and FQGTGA. Trimming took 0 bases from V and 3 from J; bases not matched to a gene: 3. The CDR3 reads CASSLTSGSVYEQYF. Here the CDR3 DNA reads TGTGCCAGCAGCTTAACTAGCGGGAGTGTCTACGAGCAGTACTTC.

This rearrangement joins TRBV5-6 to TRBJ2-7; TRBD1 matches 9 bases. The CDR3 sequence is 14 residues long. J lost 7 bases, V lost 3 bases, and 8 bases had no gene match. The germline V gene has CDR1 SGHDT and CDR2 YYEEEE. The CDR3 reads CASSWGQGSGEQYF. CDR3 in DNA: TGTGCCAGCAGCTGGGGACAGGGTTCGGGGGAGCAGTACTTC.

The genes are TRBV7-2 and TRBJ2-7; D is undetermined. The ends were cut back, 4 bases at V and 2 bases at J, with 9 bases in the middle. The CDR3 sequence is 13 residues long. Germline-derived CDR1 and CDR2 are SGHTA and FQGNSA. The CDR3 loop is CASSSDMAYEQYF. In DNA form, the CDR3 reads TGTGCCAGCAGCTCAGACATGGCCTACGAGCAGTACTTC. Together with reference TRBV7-2 and TRBJ2-7, the CDR3 gives the full variable domain: GAGVSQSPSNKVTEKGKDVELRCDPISGHTALYWYRQSLGQGLEFLIYFQGNSAPDKSGLPSDRFSAERTGGSVSTLTIQRTQQEDSAVYLCASSSDMAYEQYFGPGTRLTVT.

The chain employs TRBV5-4 and TRBJ2-6; unclear D gene. V lost 0 bases, J lost 0 bases, and 16 bases lay in between. This CDR3 has 19 amino acids. Looked up from germline, CDR1 is SGHNT and CDR2 is YYREEE (reference sequence). Here the CDR3 DNA reads TGTGCCAGCAGCTTGGTTCCGCCACCTATGAGCTCTGGGGCCAACGTCCTGACTTTC. It encodes CASSLVPPPMSSGANVLTF.

CDR3 amino acids: CASSSPGGATNEKLFF. CDR3 nucleotides: TGTGCCAGCAGCTCGCCGGGGGGGGCAACTAATGAAAAACTGTTTTTT. The chain uses TRBV6-6 and TRBJ1-4; TRBD1 is a possible D gene (5 bases). The CDR3 spans 16 residues. Germline V gene data show CDR1 as MNHNY and CDR2 as SVGAGI (reference sequence). Trimming shortened V by 6 bases and J by 0 bases, and 14 bases separated the two germline ends.

The CDR3, as DNA: TGTGCCAGCTCACGGGGACAGGAGTATAGCAATCAGCCCCAGCATTTT. Protein sequence: CASSRGQEYSNQPQHF. This chain joins TRBV18 and TRBJ1-5, with 8 bases matching TRBD1. The germline V gene has CDR1 KGHSH and CDR2 LQKENI. The CDR3 totals 16 residues. Trimming at V came to 4 bases and at J to 0 bases, leaving 5 bases not matched to a gene. Full variable domain (rest looked up from reference TRBV18 and TRBJ1-5): NAGVMQNPRHLVRRRGQEARLRCSPMKGHSHVYWYRQLPEEGLKFMVYLQKENIIDESGMPKERFSAEFPKEGPSILRIQQVVRGDSAAYFCASSRGQEYSNQPQHFGDGTRLSIL.

This rearrangement joins TRBV10-3 to TRBJ2-1, with D possibly being TRBD2 (7 bases). CDR3 length: 13 residues. V lost 8 bases to trimming and J lost 4 bases, with 12 bases between them. From germline, CDR1 is ENHRY and CDR2 SYGVKD. The CDR3 sequence: CAIGGAGYNEQFF. The CDR3 DNA reads as TGTGCCATCGGGGGGGCAGGATACAATGAGCAGTTCTTC.

The genes are TRBV6-5 and TRBJ2-7; 11 bases match TRBD2. The germline gives CDR1 MNHEY, CDR2 SVGAGI. This CDR3 has 15 residues. Trimming took 6 bases from V and 2 from J; bases not matched to a gene: 6. Here the CDR3 DNA reads TGTGCCAGCAGCAGAGGACTAGCGGGTCCCTACGAGCAGTACTTC. Its protein product is CASSRGLAGPYEQYF.

CDR3 coding DNA: TGTGCCAGTAGTATAGACGGACAGGGACTTTCTGGGGCCAACGTCCTGACTTTC. This translates into CASSIDGQGLSGANVLTF. This chain joins TRBV19 and TRBJ2-6, with 8 bases that match TRBD1. Germline assignment: CDR1 LNHDA and CDR2 SQIVND (reference sequence). V lost 0 bases to trimming and J lost 1 base; unmatched junction nucleotides: 5. This CDR3 region has 18 residues.

In its sample, this clone was seen once. CDR3 DNA: TGTGCCAGCAGCCTACGACAGAACTATGGCTACACCTTC. Translating gives CASSLRQNYGYTF. The chain employs TRBV3-1 (or the pseudogene TRBV3-2) and TRBJ1-2, with D possibly TRBD1 on 5 matching bases. V was clipped by 4 bases and J by 2 bases, with 8 bases between them. Germline V gene lookup returns CDR1 LGHDT and CDR2 YNNKEL (reference sequence). The CDR3 extends over 13 amino acids.

The CDR3 sequence: CASSYLGQGFFGGYTF. The CDR3 bases are TGTGCCAGCAGTTACCTCGGACAGGGGTTTTTCGGTGGCTACACCTTC. The chain recombines TRBV6-2 or TRBV6-3 with TRBJ1-2; TRBD1 matches 9 bases. The CDR3 is 16 amino acids. With V trimmed by 2 bases and J by 7 bases, 11 bases remained unmatched. In germline, CDR1 is MNHEY, CDR2 SVGEGT.

This chain connects TRBV10-3 to TRBJ2-6; a possible D gene is TRBD2 (6 bases). Trimming left V 10 bases short and J 3 bases short, with 13 bases between. CDR1 is ENHRY, CDR2 SYGVKD, per germline. This CDR3 contains 14 residues. The CDR3 protein is CATIPGDGANVLTF. In nucleotides, the CDR3 is TGTGCCACAATCCCGGGGGATGGGGCCAACGTCCTGACTTTC.